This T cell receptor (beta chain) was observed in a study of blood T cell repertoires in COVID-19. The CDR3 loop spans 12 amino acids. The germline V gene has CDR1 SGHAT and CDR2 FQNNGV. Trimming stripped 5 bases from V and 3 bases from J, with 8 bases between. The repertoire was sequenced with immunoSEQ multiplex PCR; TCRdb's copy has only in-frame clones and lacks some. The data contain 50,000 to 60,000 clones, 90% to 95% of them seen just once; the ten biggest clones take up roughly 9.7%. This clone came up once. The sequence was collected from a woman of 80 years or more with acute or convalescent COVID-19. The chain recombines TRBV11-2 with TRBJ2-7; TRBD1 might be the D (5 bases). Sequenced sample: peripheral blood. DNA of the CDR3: TGTGCCAGCAGCCAAACAGGCTACGAGCAGTACTTC. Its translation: CASSQTGYEQYF.